This entry lists 23 T cell receptor beta chains sequenced from one sample in a study of CD8 T cells in Susac syndrome. RNA, at about 0.45 to 1 ug, was reverse transcribed with random hexamers. TCRdb reprocessed the immunoSEQ multiplex PCR reads via MiXCR and lists one record per CDR3 protein. The data hold about 200,000 distinct CDR3 sequences, with more than 85% observed a single time. The source material was CD8+ T cells from PBMCs. The receptors here all came from a human donor with multiple sclerosis.

The V and J genes are TRBV9 and TRBJ2-7; a weak D match, TRBD2 (5 bases). Germline loops: CDR1 SGDLS, CDR2 YYNGEE. This CDR3 spans 15 amino acids. V was shortened by 4 bases and J by 6 bases, with 20 bases between the two germline ends. CDR3 in amino acids: CASSLGNFGGGEQYF. For the CDR3, the DNA is TGTGCCAGCAGCCTAGGGAATTTCGGAGGAGGCGAGCAGTACTTC.

The chain employs TRBV5-6 and TRBJ2-7; D gene ambiguous. Trimming pared 0 bases from V and 3 bases from J, leaving 7 bases between. The CDR3 length is 13 residues. Germline CDR1 SGHDT, CDR2 YYEEEE. CDR3 sequence: CASSLGEDYEQYF. The CDR3 nucleotides read TGTGCCAGCAGCTTGGGTGAGGACTACGAGCAGTACTTC.

CDR3 protein: CASSLGLAGGPGDTQYF. The CDR3 bases are TGTGCCAGCAGCTTAGGCCTAGCGGGGGGTCCGGGGGATACGCAGTATTTT. The chain has TRBV7-6 and TRBJ2-3, with 11 bases that match TRBD2. Germline CDR1 is SGHVS and CDR2 is FNYEAQ. CDR3 length: 17 amino acids. V lost 1 base and J lost 6; bases outside the gene matches: 9.

The gene calls are TRBV7-9 and TRBJ2-1; D call uncertain. Germline V gene data show CDR1 as SEHNR and CDR2 as FQNEAQ (reference sequence). CDR3 size: 14 residues. V was cut by 5 bases and J by 7 bases, with 15 bases left in between. For the CDR3, the DNA is TGTGCCAGCAGCCCCCCCTCAGCATCGAATGAGCAGTTCTTC. Amino acid sequence: CASSPPSASNEQFF. Together with reference TRBV7-9 and TRBJ2-1, the CDR3 gives the full variable domain: DTGVSQNPRHKITKRGQNVTFRCDPISEHNRLYWYRQTLGQGPEFLTYFQNEAQLEKSRLLSDRFSAERPKGSFSTLEIQRTEQGDSAMYLCASSPPSASNEQFFGPGTRLTVL.

The J gene is TRBJ2-5, the V gene TRBV11-3; 10 nucleotides line up with TRBD2. V lost 6 bases and J lost 2; bases outside the gene matches: 9. Germline V gives CDR1 SGHNT, CDR2 YENEEA. There are 16 residues in the CDR3. The DNA of the CDR3 is TGTGCCAGCAGTTCAAAGCGGGAGGGGGGACAAGAGACCCAGTACTTC. It yields the protein CASSSKREGGQETQYF.

The chain combines TRBV25-1 with TRBJ2-4; D remains unclear. V was cut by 0 bases and J by 10 bases, with 4 bases left in between. Germline V gene sequence: CDR1 MGHDK, CDR2 SYGVNS. The CDR3 length is 11 residues. The chain's CDR3 is CASSEYSIQYF. CDR3 coding DNA: TGTGCCAGCAGTGAATATTCAATTCAGTACTTC.

This chain links TRBV6-5 with TRBJ1-3; the D gene is possibly TRBD1 (6 bases). V was trimmed by 2 bases and J by 4 bases, leaving 12 bases between them. CDR1 and CDR2 from the germline V gene are MNHEY and SVGAGI. The CDR3 length is 15 residues. CDR3 residues: CASSYGRGPGNTIYF. The CDR3 nucleotides are TGTGCCAGCAGTTACGGTCGGGGGCCAGGAAACACCATATATTTT.

This clonotype was detected only a few times. This chain joins TRBV4-3 and TRBJ2-7, with TRBD1 matching 9 bases. V lost 3 bases, J lost 2 bases, and 2 bases stayed unmatched. The CDR3 contains 14 residues. Germline V lookup: CDR1 LGHNA, CDR2 YSLEER. CDR3 DNA sequence: TGCGCCAGCAGCCAGGGGACAGGGCCCTACGAGCAGTACTTC. Protein: CASSQGTGPYEQYF.

This chain uses TRBV27 with TRBJ2-3, with D possibly being TRBD1 or TRBD2 (6 bases each). This CDR3 is 15 amino acids long. From germline, CDR1 is MNHEY and CDR2 SMNVEV (reference sequence). V was clipped by 5 bases and J by 5 bases, with 17 bases between them. The CDR3 loop reads CASSPSSGGGDTQYF. The CDR3 nucleotides read TGTGCCAGCAGTCCTAGTAGCGGAGGGGGAGATACGCAGTATTTT.

The chain joins TRBV6-1 to TRBJ1-6; 7 bases agree with TRBD1. The CDR3 has 16 residues. The germline CDR1 and CDR2 sequences are MNHNS and SASEGT. V lost 6 bases and J lost 7; bases outside the gene matches: 12. As DNA, the CDR3 is TGTGCCAGCAGACACAGGGGAGGATTAGAGAATTCACCCCTCCACTTT. Its protein product is CASRHRGGLENSPLHF.

The gene calls are TRBV20-1 and TRBJ2-7; 10 bases match TRBD2. Germline assignment: CDR1 DFQATT and CDR2 SNEGSKA (reference sequence). Trimming took 5 bases from V and 2 from J; bases not matched to a gene: 6. This CDR3 spans 14 amino acids. CDR3 nucleotides: TGCAGTGCTCCGACTAGCGGGCCTGCCTACGAGCAGTACTTC. It yields the protein CSAPTSGPAYEQYF.

The chain couples TRBV7-8 to TRBJ1-2, with TRBD1 matching 8 bases. The CDR3 is made up of 17 amino acids. V lost 4 bases, J lost 0 bases, and 10 bases stayed unmatched. The V gene's germline CDR1 is SGHVS and CDR2 FQNEAQ. CDR3 DNA: TGTGCCAGCAGCTCCTTGGCGGGGGGACAGGCTAACTATGGCTACACCTTC. Translation: CASSSLAGGQANYGYTF.

V and J are TRBV9 and TRBJ2-7; 7 nucleotides match TRBD2. This CDR3 has 14 amino acids. J lost 6 bases, V lost 3 bases, and 9 bases had no gene match. The germline V gene has CDR1 SGDLS and CDR2 YYNGEE. DNA for the CDR3: TGTGCCAGCAGCGCCTACGTCACTAGCGCCGAGCAGTACTTC. Its translation: CASSAYVTSAEQYF.

The chain recombines TRBV6-5 with TRBJ1-1; no firm D call. CDR3 length: 13 amino acids. Between the trimmed V and J ends, which lost 7 bases and 0 bases, there was a span of 9 bases. Germline CDR1 MNHEY, CDR2 SVGAGI. CDR3 sequence (DNA): TGTGCCAGCAAACTAGGTATGAACACTGAAGCTTTCTTT. Translation gives CASKLGMNTEAFF.

The chain joins TRBV5-1 to TRBJ1-5, with TRBD1 matching 7 bases. The CDR3 length is 14 residues. Per the germline V gene, CDR1 is SGHRS and CDR2 is YFSETQ. The junction had 9 bases not matched to a gene; V was cut back by 4 bases and J by 8 bases. The CDR3 is CASSLTTGSEPQHF. Written as DNA, the CDR3 is TGCGCCAGCAGCCTGACGACAGGGTCCGAGCCCCAGCATTTT.

The chain uses TRBV10-3 and TRBJ1-1, with D maybe TRBD1 (5 bases). Germline-derived CDR1 and CDR2 are ENHRY and SYGVKD. This CDR3 region has 16 residues. V was shortened by 1 base and J by 1 base, with 13 bases between the two germline ends. The chain's CDR3 is CAISEWTRGANTEAFF. In nucleotides, the CDR3 is TGTGCCATCAGTGAGTGGACTAGGGGCGCGAACACTGAAGCTTTCTTT.

The CDR3 coding sequence is TGTGCCAGCAGCTTAGTAGGGTTTAGCGGGCCGGGCGAGCAGTACTTC. Protein sequence: CASSLVGFSGPGEQYF. V gene TRBV7-8 combines with J gene TRBJ2-7; 7 bases fit TRBD2. This CDR3 is 16 amino acids long. Per germline, CDR1 SGHVS and CDR2 FQNEAQ. The trim removed 1 base at V and 6 bases at J, leaving 12 bases unmatched.

The chain couples TRBV23-1 to TRBJ1-2, with D uncertain. TRBV23-1 is designated an ORF whose function remains uncertain. V gave up 4 bases and J gave up 8 bases, with 5 bases separating them. This CDR3 spans 10 amino acids. The CDR3 DNA reads TGCGCCAGCAGTCCCAGAGGCTACACCTTC. This gives the protein CASSPRGYTF.

The CDR3 sequence is CASSLIAGAVAYEQYF. The CDR3 region has the DNA TGTGCCAGCAGCTTAATAGCAGGGGCAGTCGCCTACGAGCAGTACTTC. V usage is TRBV7-2 and J usage is TRBJ2-7; D might be TRBD1 (6 bases). CDR3 size: 16 residues. CDR1 and CDR2 (germline): SGHTA, FQGNSA. V lost 2 bases and J lost 2, with 16 bases in between. Complete variable domain (other parts from reference TRBV7-2 and TRBJ2-7): GAGVSQSPSNKVTEKGKDVELRCDPISGHTALYWYRQSLGQGLEFLIYFQGNSAPDKSGLPSDRFSAERTGGSVSTLTIQRTQQEDSAVYLCASSLIAGAVAYEQYFGPGTRLTVT.

The chain has TRBV13 and TRBJ2-3, with 8 bases aligning to TRBD1. Trimming cost V 0 bases and J 2 bases; bases outside gene matches: 7. CDR3 length: 17 residues. Germline CDR1 PRHDT, CDR2 FYEKMQ (reference sequence). The DNA for the CDR3 is TGTGCCAGCAGCTTAGGACCTCAGGGGGCCATCACAGATACGCAGTATTTT. This gives the protein CASSLGPQGAITDTQYF.

This sequence joins TRBV15 and TRBJ1-1; D is perhaps TRBD1 (5 bases). Deletions cut 0 bases from V and 4 bases from J, with 6 bases between. CDR3 length: 13 amino acids. Looked up from germline, CDR1 is LNHNV and CDR2 is YYDKDF (reference sequence). CDR3: CATSRDRATEAFF. The CDR3 DNA sequence: TGTGCCACCAGCAGAGACAGGGCCACTGAAGCTTTCTTT. Drawing the rest from reference TRBV15 and TRBJ1-1, the complete variable domain is DAMVIQNPRYQVTQFGKPVTLSCSQTLNHNVMYWYQQKSSQAPKLLFHYYDKDFNNEADTPDNFQSRRPNTSFCFLDIRSPGLGDTAMYLCATSRDRATEAFFGQGTRLTVV.

This clonotype was recorded a few times. The V and J genes are TRBV29-1 and TRBJ2-7; tentatively, D is TRBD2 (5 bases). Trimming stripped 4 bases from V and 0 bases from J, with 10 bases between. The germline gives CDR1 SQVTM, CDR2 ANQGSEA. The CDR3 has 13 residues. For the CDR3, the DNA is TGCAGCGTTGTATGGCGGGCCTCCTACGAGCAGTACTTC. This encodes CSVVWRASYEQYF.

The chain employs TRBV20-1 and TRBJ1-2; D is ambiguous. The CDR3 is 11 residues long. Looked up from germline, CDR1 is DFQATT and CDR2 is SNEGSKA (reference sequence). V was clipped by 7 bases and J by 6 bases, with 12 bases between them. The CDR3 region has the DNA TGCAGTGTCTCGGACTACCATGGCTACACCTTC. It codes for CSVSDYHGYTF.